Below, one T cell receptor (beta chain) is given with its context. The target of this receptor is not known. Per-base qualities were not stored, and no clone one base away is much larger. This specimen belongs to a study of T cell responses to AZD1222 COVID-19 vaccine (dated by TCRdb to the early 2020s). With regard to the full study: AZD1222 recipients whose second dose came at about 4 weeks and those whose second dose came at about 12 weeks were combined into one group, since spike-specific TCR depth and breadth did not differ between the two schedules. A total of 233 trial participants underwent TCR sequencing, of whom around 200 received two doses of AZD1222 and about 25 received two doses of the MenACWY control vaccine. Trial participants were enrolled by age into 18-55, 56-69 and 70-plus year subgroups, with roughly 160, 29 and 62 TCR-sequenced participants respectively.

What the authors observed across the whole study: Conclusions about previously exposed vaccinees are limited, since just a handful of AZD1222 recipients were seropositive for SARS-CoV-2 at baseline. Spike-specific TCR breadth and depth rose significantly after two AZD1222 doses compared with day 0 and with MenACWY recipients. Because no samples from the day 14 peak response were available, repertoires could be characterized only after the peak T cell response. The vaccine-associated CD4 TCRs covered the entire spike protein, and the dominant responses fell in regions 160-218 and 743-854. In the small 56-69-year group, the increase in depth fell short of significance, most likely because of low power. Reportedly, close to half of the unique spike-specific TCRs recognized epitopes lying outside the regions that are mutated in the B.1.351 and B.1.1.7 variants. Participants were mostly white British, with more females than males. The authors suggested clonal diversity may have been underestimated.

The label giving this sample's time point can be read as: baseline before first vaccination. The vaccinee samples were drawn from two UK trials, COV001 and COV002, one of which was a single-blind randomized controlled phase 2/3 trial testing AZD1222 (ChAdOx1 nCoV-19) in healthy adults. Trial participant PBMC samples were collected at day 0 and day 28 after the second dose for TCRbeta chain sequencing. Here V drops 5 bases and J drops 2 bases, and the junction holds 11 bases not matched to any gene. The CDR3 runs 16 amino acids, cysteine and phenylalanine included. The CDR3 DNA has 48 bases and is translated from base 1. CDR1 and CDR2 (SGHTA, FQGNSA) derive from the germline V gene. The CDR3 regions of human TCRbeta chains were analyzed by immunosequencing. The study's processing was this. TCRs in the repertoires were compared against a reference library of SARS-CoV-2-specific TCRs that had been generated with the MIRA antigen-specificity platform. Breadth was defined as the fraction of unique TCRs that were SARS-CoV-2-associated. Depth was defined as the fraction of total T cells that were SARS-CoV-2-associated. Using the MIRA data, each spike-specific TCR was assigned both to the spike region to which the TCR was reactive and to a CD4 or CD8 class. Log10-transformed breadth and depth values were compared by one-way ANOVA with Sidak's multiple comparisons tests. The immuneACCESS repertoire file appears here via TCRdb, limited to in-frame rearrangements. These files lack a portion of the clones; in checked studies, under half of the deficit traces to unresolved V genes, and the cause of the others is not known. Clone size and V and J calls were adopted from that table, with D and trimming inferred from the DNA. The sample includes 150,000 or so clones, with roughly 90% observed a single time. The top ten clonotypes cover 3% to 3.5% of the sample.

Sequencing was performed on peripheral blood, taken on day 0 of AZD1222 vaccination. The source is an adult in good health. The sequence links TRBV7-2 to TRBJ2-7; the junction holds 8 bases that match TRBD1. The DNA sequence is TGTGCCAGCAGCCCAGGCGCCGGACAGGGTCCCTACGAGCAGTACTTC. This encodes CASSPGAGQGPYEQYF.